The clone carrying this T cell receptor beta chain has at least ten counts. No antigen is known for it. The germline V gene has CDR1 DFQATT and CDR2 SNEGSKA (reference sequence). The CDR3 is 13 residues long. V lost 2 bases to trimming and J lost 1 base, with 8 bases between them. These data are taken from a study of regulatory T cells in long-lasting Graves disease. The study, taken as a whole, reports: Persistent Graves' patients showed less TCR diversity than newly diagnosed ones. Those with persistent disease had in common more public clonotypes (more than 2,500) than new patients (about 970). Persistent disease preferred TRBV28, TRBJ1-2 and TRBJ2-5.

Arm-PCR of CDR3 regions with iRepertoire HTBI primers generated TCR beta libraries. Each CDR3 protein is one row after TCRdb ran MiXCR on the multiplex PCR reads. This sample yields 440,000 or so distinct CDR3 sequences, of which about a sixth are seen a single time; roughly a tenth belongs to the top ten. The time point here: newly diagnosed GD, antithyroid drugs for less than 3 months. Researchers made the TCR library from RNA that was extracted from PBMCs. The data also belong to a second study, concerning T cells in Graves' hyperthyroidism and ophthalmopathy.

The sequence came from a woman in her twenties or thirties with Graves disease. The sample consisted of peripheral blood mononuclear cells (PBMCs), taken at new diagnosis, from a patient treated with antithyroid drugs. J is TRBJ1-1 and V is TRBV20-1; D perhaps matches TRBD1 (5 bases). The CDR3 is CSARWGSNTEAFF. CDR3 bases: TGCAGTGCTAGATGGGGGTCGAACACTGAAGCTTTCTTT.